This T cell receptor (beta chain) was identified in a study of CD8 T cells in ankylosing spondylitis. The CDR3 covers 16 residues. Trimming removed 5 bases from V and 2 bases from J, with 17 bases in between. The V gene's germline CDR1 is SGHRS and CDR2 YFSETQ. This clonotype was found many times. Its antigen is still unknown. Construction of TCR beta libraries was performed using quantitative 5'-RACE with molecular barcodes. TCRdb fed the 5' RACE reads into MiXCR, producing one record per CDR3 protein. The sample has 450,000 to 550,000 distinct CDR3 sequences, about 5.2% seen once. Whole-study results and caveats: Significant enrichment of disease-linked clones was reportedly seen in matched ankylosing spondylitis synovial fluid. A TCR beta motif of fewer than ten highly homologous variants seemed to mark ankylosing spondylitis blood. Some motif variants had been reported before (in reactive arthritis synovial fluid and blood).

The sequence came from a male donor with ankylosing spondylitis. The chain uses TRBV5-1 and TRBJ2-1, with D possibly being TRBD2 (5 bases). Sequenced material: blood, either unsorted or a sorted T cell fraction (not recorded which). The CDR3 protein is CASSSGESGPYNEQFF. CDR3 DNA: TGCGCCAGCAGTTCTGGGGAGAGCGGCCCCTACAATGAGCAGTTCTTC.